This is a list of T cell receptor beta chains from one sample in a study of cytomegalovirus exposure and HLA in healthy donors. Here immunoSEQ multiplex PCR was the method, and the copy in TCRdb shows in-frame clones only, minus some. The sample consists of 270,000 or so clones, 86% of them appearing once. The sequencing input was PBMCs. These receptors all come from a man in his forties in good health and CMV-seropositive. CDR3s include the opening cysteine and the closing phenylalanine or tryptophan. Each record gives: D gene, clone size, V gene, J gene, CDR3 protein, CDR3 DNA. D genes are given only for firm matches. Size is stated for part of the rows, as once, few or many counts, or as a class when the clone is expanded.

-	-	TRBV6-1	TRBJ2-7	CASSDRGASYEQYF	TGTGCCAGCAGTGATCGGGGGGCCTCCTACGAGCAGTACTTC
-	-	TRBV5-1	TRBJ2-7	CASSLNTYEQYF	TGCGCCAGCAGCTTGAATACTTACGAGCAGTACTTC
-	few	TRBV28	TRBJ1-5	CASKELSGYSNQPQHF	TGTGCCAGCAAAGAGCTGTCGGGGTATAGCAATCAGCCCCAGCATTTT
-	once	TRBV7-2	TRBJ1-3	CASSLPPGNTIYF	TGTGCCAGCAGCTTACCCCCAGGAAACACCATATATTTT
-	-	TRBV12-5	TRBJ1-1	CASGPGSTEAFF	TGTGCTAGTGGTCCAGGGTCCACTGAAGCTTTCTTT
TRBD2	few	TRBV27	TRBJ2-7	CASSTRTSFLSEQYF	TGTGCCAGCAGTACCCGGACTAGCTTCCTCAGCGAGCAGTACTTC
TRBD1	-	TRBV6-5	TRBJ1-5	CASSPRDRGDQPQHF	TGTGCCAGCAGTCCCCGGGACAGGGGCGATCAGCCCCAGCATTTT
TRBD1	-	TRBV5-1	TRBJ2-2	CASSHPGQGNTGELFF	TGCGCCAGCAGCCATCCGGGACAGGGAAACACCGGGGAGCTGTTTTTT
TRBD1	-	TRBV7-9	TRBJ2-7	CASSPRTGPYEQYF	TGTGCCAGCAGCCCAAGGACAGGTCCCTACGAGCAGTACTTC
-	-	TRBV11-3	TRBJ1-2	CASSLEVGQGPYGYTF	TGTGCCAGCAGCTTAGAGGTTGGGCAGGGCCCCTATGGCTACACCTTC